What follows are 29 T cell receptor beta chains derived from one specimen sequenced in a study of T cell responses to AZD1222 COVID-19 vaccine. Some clones are missing from TCRdb's copy, which holds only in-frame ones; the method was immunoSEQ multiplex PCR. The sample carries approximately 110,000 clones, less than 90% recorded once. This material consisted of peripheral blood, taken on day 0 of AZD1222 vaccination. All receptors come from an adult in good health.

This chain links TRBV28 with TRBJ1-6; D unresolved. The V end was cut by 3 bases, the J end by 0 bases, with 12 bases between. CDR1 MDHEN and CDR2 SYDVKM come from the germline V gene. The CDR3 sequence is 17 residues long. The CDR3 protein is CASSLRRPSSYNSPLHF. In DNA, the CDR3 is TGTGCCAGCAGTTTGAGACGGCCTAGCTCCTATAATTCACCCCTCCACTTT.

Only one count was recorded for this clone. The chain combines TRBV7-6 with TRBJ2-7; 8 bases map to TRBD2. Unmatched junction bases numbered 4, after V lost 4 bases and J lost 2 bases. CDR1 and CDR2 from the germline V gene are SGHVS and FNYEAQ. This CDR3 is 14 amino acids long. For the CDR3, the DNA is TGTGCCAGCAGCTCGGGGGGGCAGCCCTACGAGCAGTACTTC. Translated: CASSSGGQPYEQYF.

In this sample, this clone turned up once. The chain couples TRBV6-5 to TRBJ1-1, with 8 bases aligning to TRBD1. The CDR3 totals 13 residues. Germline trimming cut 2 bases from V and 11 bases from J; bases unmatched to any gene: 7. Per germline, CDR1 MNHEY and CDR2 SVGAGI. The CDR3 sequence is CASSYVRTGRAFF. In DNA form, the CDR3 reads TGTGCCAGCAGTTACGTAAGGACAGGGCGCGCTTTCTTT.

A word on this clone: The junction departs from the called germline gene at one end, perhaps through a read error. CDR3 sequence: CASSPRLFAYEQYF. CDR3 coding DNA: TGTGCTAGCAGCCCCCGACTATTCGCCTACGAGCAGTACTTC. The chain joins TRBV7-7 to TRBJ2-7, with a possible D match to TRBD2 (5 bases). The CDR3 covers 14 residues. Germline CDR1 SSHAT, CDR2 FNYEAQ (reference sequence).

Concerning this clone: Other DNA sequences from this sample encode an identical CDR3 as well. J is TRBJ2-7 and V is TRBV11-2; TRBD2 agrees at 11 bases. CDR3 length equals 16 residues. The trim removed 0 bases at V and 4 bases at J, leaving 5 bases unmatched. From germline, CDR1 is SGHAT and CDR2 FQNNGV. Written as DNA, the CDR3 is TGTGCCAGCAGCTTAGAAACTAGCGGGAGTTCTTACGAGCAGTACTTC. It specifies CASSLETSGSSYEQYF.

The chain joins TRBV5-1 to TRBJ1-3, with D tentatively TRBD1 (5 bases). The CDR3 is 14 residues long. V lost 0 bases and J 8 bases, leaving 12 bases between the germline ends. Per germline, CDR1 SGHRS and CDR2 YFSETQ. The CDR3 protein is CASSLGGGMDTIYF. Here the CDR3 DNA reads TGCGCCAGCAGCTTGGGTGGGGGAATGGACACCATATATTTT.

The CDR3 protein is CASRRIGQGHYEQYF. CDR3 nucleotides: TGTGCCAGCAGACGGATCGGACAGGGCCACTACGAGCAGTACTTC. The rearrangement uses TRBV27 and TRBJ2-7, with 8 bases matching TRBD1. With V trimmed by 6 bases and J by 3 bases, 10 bases remained unmatched. CDR3 length: 15 residues. Germline values: CDR1 MNHEY, CDR2 SMNVEV (reference sequence).

The CDR3 DNA is TGCAGTGCTAGGGGTAGTGAAAAACTGTTTTTT. It codes for CSARGSEKLFF. The chain links TRBV20-1 to TRBJ1-4; D is unresolved. V dropped 3 bases and J dropped 7 bases, with 6 bases sitting between them. The CDR3 length is 11 residues. From germline, CDR1 is DFQATT and CDR2 SNEGSKA (reference sequence).

The chain is built from TRBV6-1 and TRBJ1-2; no firm D call. Trimming left V 1 base short and J 7 bases short, with 13 bases between. There are 14 residues in the CDR3. Per the germline V gene, CDR1 is MNHNS and CDR2 is SASEGT. CDR3 in amino acids: CASSEDPRQFGYTF. The CDR3, as DNA: TGTGCCAGCAGTGAAGATCCCCGACAATTTGGCTACACCTTC.

This rearrangement joins TRBV19 to TRBJ1-2; 7 bases are a match to TRBD1. CDR1 and CDR2 from the germline V gene are LNHDA and SQIVND (reference sequence). V shed 7 bases, J shed 5 bases, and the junction held 10 bases outside the gene matches. CDR3 length: 14 residues. CDR3 sequence: CASTATGLYYGYTF. The CDR3 bases are TGTGCCAGTACCGCGACAGGGCTGTATTATGGCTACACCTTC.

V is TRBV6-1 and J is TRBJ2-3; 7 nucleotides align to TRBD1. The V gene end was trimmed by 4 bases and the J gene end by 2 bases; junction bases not matched to a gene: 12. This CDR3 comprises 17 residues. The V gene's germline CDR1 is MNHNS and CDR2 SASEGT. In DNA, the CDR3 is TGTGCCAGCAGTGCCCTCCCACCGGGACAGACCACAGATACGCAGTATTTT. It encodes CASSALPPGQTTDTQYF.

V usage is TRBV7-2 and J usage is TRBJ1-2, with TRBD1 identical over 8 bases. V lost 5 bases, J lost 6 bases, and 14 bases stayed unmatched. The CDR3 loop spans 16 amino acids. Germline V gives CDR1 SGHTA, CDR2 FQGNSA. The CDR3 loop reads CASSPARTGYRHGYTF. The CDR3 DNA follows: TGTGCCAGCAGCCCGGCCCGGACAGGGTATCGTCATGGCTACACCTTC.

The chain couples TRBV11-3 to TRBJ1-1; perhaps TRBD1 as D (5 bases). Trimming took off 5 bases at V and 4 bases at J, with 11 bases between the two ends. Germline V lookup: CDR1 SGHNT, CDR2 YENEEA. There are 13 residues in the CDR3. For the CDR3, the DNA is TGTGCCAGCAGCCCGACAGTCCTCACTGAAGCTTTCTTT. It specifies CASSPTVLTEAFF.

This rearrangement joins TRBV2 to TRBJ2-1; no clear D. Germline V gives CDR1 SNHLY, CDR2 FYNNEI. CDR3 length: 13 residues. V lost 6 bases to trimming and J lost 1 base, with 7 bases between them. The CDR3: CASRDKSYNEQFF. The CDR3 region has the DNA TGTGCCAGCAGGGATAAATCCTACAATGAGCAGTTCTTC.

This clone was picked up one time. The gene calls are TRBV7-9 and TRBJ1-1; 9 positions match TRBD1. The CDR3 sequence is 14 residues long. Trimming cost V 5 bases and J 3 bases; bases outside gene matches: 4. Germline loops: CDR1 SEHNR, CDR2 FQNEAQ (reference sequence). For the CDR3, the DNA is TGTGCCAGCAGCCCAAGGGACAGGGACACTGAAGCTTTCTTT. Translation: CASSPRDRDTEAFF.

The J gene is TRBJ2-6, the V gene TRBV7-9, with D possibly TRBD1 on 6 matching bases. Germline V CDR1 and CDR2: SEHNR, FQNEAQ (reference sequence). The CDR3 extends over 16 amino acids. The V and J ends lost 4 bases and 4 bases respectively, with 14 bases between them. Here the CDR3 reads CASSYLQGTGANVLTF. The CDR3 coding sequence is TGTGCCAGCAGCTATTTACAGGGAACCGGGGCCAACGTCCTGACTTTC.

Many counts were recorded for this clone. This chain joins TRBV4-3 and TRBJ2-7; possibly TRBD1 or TRBD2 for D (8 bases each). The CDR3 has 18 amino acids. Trimming took 6 bases from V and 4 from J, leaving 28 bases between them. Germline V lookup: CDR1 LGHNA, CDR2 YSLEER. The CDR3 is CASSFGIAGTGQDYEQYF. CDR3 DNA sequence: TGCGCCAGCAGTTTCGGGATAGCGGGGACAGGTCAGGATTACGAGCAGTACTTC.

The chain uses TRBV2 and TRBJ2-2, with D unresolved. The CDR3 loop spans 13 amino acids. Between the trimmed V and J ends, which lost 6 bases and 7 bases, there was a span of 12 bases. Germline V CDR1 and CDR2: SNHLY, FYNNEI. CDR3 amino acids: CASSPFSSGELFF. The CDR3 nucleotides are TGTGCCAGCAGCCCCTTTAGCAGCGGGGAGCTGTTTTTT.

V is TRBV28 and J is TRBJ2-7, with D perhaps matching TRBD1 (5 bases). Trimming removed 3 bases from V and 1 base from J, with 13 bases in between. CDR1 and CDR2 (germline): MDHEN, SYDVKM. This CDR3 is 15 amino acids long. The CDR3 sequence: CASSFEAGPSYEQYF. The CDR3 DNA follows: TGTGCCAGCAGTTTCGAGGCAGGGCCATCCTACGAGCAGTACTTC. Full variable domain (outside the CDR3, taken from reference TRBV28 and TRBJ2-7): DVKVTQSSRYLVKRTGEKVFLECVQDMDHENMFWYRQDPGLGLRLIYFSYDVKMKEKGDIPEGYSVSREKKERFSLILESASTNQTSMYLCASSFEAGPSYEQYFGPGTRLTVT.

The V call is TRBV3-1 (or the pseudogene TRBV3-2), the J call TRBJ1-5; D is unclear. CDR1 and CDR2 (germline): LGHDT, YNNKEL (reference sequence). The CDR3 is 12 residues long. V dropped 1 base and J dropped 12 bases, with 10 bases sitting between them. The CDR3 here is CASSQGKGGQHF. The CDR3 DNA sequence: TGTGCCAGCAGCCAAGGGAAGGGTGGCCAGCATTTT.

CDR3 DNA: TGTGCCAGCAGCGTAGACGGGGGCTCAGGTTCACCCCTCCACTTT. It codes for CASSVDGGSGSPLHF. The V and J genes are TRBV9 and TRBJ1-6; D may be TRBD1 (6 bases). V dropped 0 bases and J dropped 9 bases, with 13 bases sitting between them. The CDR3 spans 15 residues. CDR1 and CDR2 (germline): SGDLS, YYNGEE.

The chain has TRBV5-5 and TRBJ2-5; 7 positions match TRBD2. CDR3 length equals 16 residues. The germline gives CDR1 SGHKS, CDR2 YYEKEE (reference sequence). The ends lost 0 bases at V and 2 bases at J; junction bases unmatched: 7. The CDR3 coding sequence is TGTGCCAGCAGCTTGGCGGCGGGAGCCGGACAAGAGACCCAGTACTTC. Residues: CASSLAAGAGQETQYF.

This sequence joins TRBV12-3 or TRBV12-4 and TRBJ1-2, with a weak D call TRBD1 (5 bases). V was clipped by 1 base and J by 4 bases, with 7 bases between them. CDR3 length: 13 amino acids. Here the CDR3 DNA reads TGTGCCAGCAGTTTAGGCAGGGTCTATGGCTACACCTTC. Translating it yields CASSLGRVYGYTF.

The chain employs TRBV4-1 and TRBJ1-5; 7 bases match TRBD1. The CDR3 contains 15 residues. CDR1 and CDR2 (germline): MGHRA, YSYEKL. With 2 bases clipped from V and 2 bases from J, the junction kept 3 bases outside the gene matches. The CDR3: CASSQTGQGNQPQHF. The CDR3 region has the DNA TGCGCCAGCAGCCAAACTGGACAGGGCAATCAGCCCCAGCATTTT.

The rearrangement uses TRBV10-3 and TRBJ2-3; D may be TRBD2 (6 bases). The length of the CDR3 is 13 residues. Trimming removed 10 bases from V and 4 bases from J, with 15 bases in between. Germline V lookup: CDR1 ENHRY, CDR2 SYGVKD. CDR3 DNA sequence: TGTGCCACCAAAGCGGGCGCGGCAGATACGCAGTATTTT. Residues: CATKAGAADTQYF.

The rearrangement links TRBV7-9 to TRBJ1-2, with unresolved D. From germline, CDR1 is SEHNR and CDR2 FQNEAQ (reference sequence). V was trimmed by 5 bases and J by 6 bases, leaving 13 bases between them. The CDR3 is 13 residues long. CDR3 sequence (DNA): TGTGCCAGCAGCATCAGATCTGGGAATGGCTACACCTTC. As protein: CASSIRSGNGYTF.

The CDR3 bases are TGTGCCAGCAGCTTAGTCATTGCCGGGACAGACTCCTACGAGCAGTACTTC. Amino acid sequence: CASSLVIAGTDSYEQYF. The gene calls are TRBV7-6 and TRBJ2-7; TRBD1 agrees at 7 bases. V dropped 1 base and J dropped 0; count of bases not matched to a gene: 9. The CDR3 contains 17 residues. Germline assignment: CDR1 SGHVS and CDR2 FNYEAQ.

CDR3 protein: CASSPLAGVGGEQFF. CDR3 coding DNA: TGTGCCAGTAGCCCACTAGCGGGGGTTGGAGGTGAGCAGTTCTTC. The chain links TRBV19 to TRBJ2-1; 11 bases are a match to TRBD2. The V segment lost 6 bases and the J segment 9 bases; nucleotides outside the gene matches: 10. The CDR3 runs to 15 residues. The germline V gene has CDR1 LNHDA and CDR2 SQIVND (reference sequence). Complete variable domain (other parts from reference TRBV19 and TRBJ2-1): DGGITQSPKYLFRKEGQNVTLSCEQNLNHDAMYWYRQDPGQGLRLIYYSQIVNDFQKGDIAEGYSVSREKKESFPLTVTSAQKNPTAFYLCASSPLAGVGGEQFFGPGTRLTVL.

The gene calls are TRBV5-6 and TRBJ1-5; a possible D gene is TRBD1 (6 bases). Germline V lookup: CDR1 SGHDT, CDR2 YYEEEE. The V end was cut by 2 bases, the J end by 4 bases, with 10 bases between. CDR3 size: 14 residues. In nucleotides, the CDR3 is TGTGCCAGCAGCTTCCGACAGGTTAATCAGCCCCAGCATTTT. It translates to CASSFRQVNQPQHF.